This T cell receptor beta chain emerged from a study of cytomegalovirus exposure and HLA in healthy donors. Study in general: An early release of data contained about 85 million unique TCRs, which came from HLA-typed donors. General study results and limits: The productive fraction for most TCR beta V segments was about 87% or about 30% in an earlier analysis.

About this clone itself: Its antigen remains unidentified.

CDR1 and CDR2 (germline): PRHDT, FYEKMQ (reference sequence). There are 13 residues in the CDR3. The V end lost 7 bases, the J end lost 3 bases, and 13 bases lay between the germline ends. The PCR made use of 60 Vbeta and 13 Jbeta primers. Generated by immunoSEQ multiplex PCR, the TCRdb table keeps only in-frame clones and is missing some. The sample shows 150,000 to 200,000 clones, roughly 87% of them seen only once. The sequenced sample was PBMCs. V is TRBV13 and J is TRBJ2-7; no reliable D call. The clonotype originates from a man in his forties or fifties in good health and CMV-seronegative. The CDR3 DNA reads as TGTGCCAGCAAGCTGTCTGGGCGCTACGAGCAGTACTTC. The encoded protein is CASKLSGRYEQYF.